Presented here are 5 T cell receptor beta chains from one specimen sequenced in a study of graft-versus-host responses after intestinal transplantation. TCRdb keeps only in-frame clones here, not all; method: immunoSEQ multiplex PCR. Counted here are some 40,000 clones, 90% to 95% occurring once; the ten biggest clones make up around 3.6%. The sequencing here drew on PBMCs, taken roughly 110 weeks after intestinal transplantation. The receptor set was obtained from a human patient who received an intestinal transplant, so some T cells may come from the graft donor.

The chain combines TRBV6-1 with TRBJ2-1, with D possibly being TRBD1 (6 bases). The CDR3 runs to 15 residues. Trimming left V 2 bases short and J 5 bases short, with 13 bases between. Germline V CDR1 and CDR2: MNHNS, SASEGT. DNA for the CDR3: TGTGCCAGCAGTGAACCCCGCGACAGGCACAATGAGCAGTTCTTC. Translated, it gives CASSEPRDRHNEQFF.

The DNA for the CDR3 is TGCGCCAGCAACCAGGGGGGCACCTACGAGCAGTACTTC. This gives the protein CASNQGGTYEQYF. The chain carries TRBV5-1 and TRBJ2-7, with a weak D call TRBD1 (7 bases). Per the germline V gene, CDR1 is SGHRS and CDR2 is YFSETQ. Trimming cost V 6 bases and J 2 bases, with 12 bases left between them. This CDR3 has 13 residues.

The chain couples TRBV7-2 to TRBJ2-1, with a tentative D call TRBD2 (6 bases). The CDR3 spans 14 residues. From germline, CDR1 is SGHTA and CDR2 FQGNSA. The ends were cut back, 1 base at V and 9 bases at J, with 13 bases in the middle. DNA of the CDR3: TGTGCCAGCAGCTTAGTAGCGGAGGAGAGTGAGCAGTTCTTC. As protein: CASSLVAEESEQFF.

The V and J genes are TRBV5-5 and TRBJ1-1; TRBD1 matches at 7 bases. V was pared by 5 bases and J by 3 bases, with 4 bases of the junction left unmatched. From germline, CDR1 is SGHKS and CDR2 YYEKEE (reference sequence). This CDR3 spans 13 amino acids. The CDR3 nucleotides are TGTGCCAGCAGGCAGGGGGGACACACTGAAGCTTTCTTT. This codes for CASRQGGHTEAFF.

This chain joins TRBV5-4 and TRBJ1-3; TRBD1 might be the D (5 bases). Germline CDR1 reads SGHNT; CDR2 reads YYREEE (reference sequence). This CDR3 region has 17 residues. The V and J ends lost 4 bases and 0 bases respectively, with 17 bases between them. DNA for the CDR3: TGTGCCAGCAGCCGTGGACGGACATTCTTCTCTGGAAACACCATATATTTT. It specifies CASSRGRTFFSGNTIYF.